This TCR beta chain was observed in a study of regulatory T cells in long-lasting Graves disease. With respect to this clonotype: At one end the junction does not follow the germline gene, possibly because of a read error.

Noted time point: newly diagnosed GD, antithyroid drugs for less than 3 months. Scientists built the TCR library using RNA that was extracted from PBMCs. There are 18 residues in the CDR3. CDR1 and CDR2 from the germline V gene are MNHEY and SMNVEV (reference sequence). Arm-PCR of CDR3 regions and iRepertoire HTBI primers were the basis on which TCR beta libraries were built. TCRdb used MiXCR to reprocess the multiplex PCR reads, holding one entry per CDR3 protein. The sample records 300,000 to 400,000 distinct CDR3 sequences, 18% being singletons. The receptor was isolated from a female donor with Graves disease. The sample here was peripheral blood mononuclear cells (PBMCs), taken at new diagnosis, from a patient treated with antithyroid drugs. The V call is TRBV27, the J call TRBJ2-2, with 9 bases aligning to TRBD1. The CDR3 DNA reads TGTGCCAGCAGTTTACTCTTCACTGGACAGGGGTCCACCAGGGAGCTGTTTTTT. Translation gives CASSLLFTGQGSTRELFF.